Listed below are T cell receptor beta chains from one sample, sequenced in a study of control samples from healthy donors and cancer patients. Clones were sequenced by immunoSEQ multiplex PCR, and TCRdb holds only the in-frame ones, with some missing. This sample has about 130,000 clones, with roughly 89% found just once. The sequencing input was blood. All receptors come from a man younger than 35 in good health. CDR3s include the opening cysteine and the closing phenylalanine or tryptophan. D genes are given only for firm matches. For some rows the clone size is stated as once, few or many, or as a class when expanded; others skip it.

>TRBJ2-1|TRBV9|NA|NA
CACRVPPSSYNEQFF
TGTGCCTGTCGCGTGCCCCCAAGCTCCTACAATGAGCAGTTCTTC
>TRBJ2-1|TRBV24-1|NA|TRBD1
CATSDSQQGDNEQFF
TGTGCCACCAGTGATAGCCAACAGGGGGACAATGAGCAGTTCTTC
>TRBJ1-1|TRBV27|NA|TRBD1
CASSSRTGLNTEAFF
TGTGCCAGCAGTTCGAGGACAGGGCTAAACACTGAAGCTTTCTTT
>TRBJ2-3|TRBV10-3|NA|NA
CAISEFAGATDTQYF
TGTGCCATCAGTGAGTTTGCGGGGGCTACAGATACGCAGTATTTT
>TRBJ2-7|TRBV7-9|once|NA
CASSLGTGAEQYF
TGTGCCAGCAGCTTGGGGACGGGGGCCGAGCAGTACTTC
>TRBJ1-6|TRBV6-6|NA|NA
CASSFGRGRIGSPLHF
TGTGCCAGCAGTTTCGGACGTGGCAGAATAGGTTCACCCCTCCACTTT
>TRBJ2-5|TRBV19|NA|NA
CASSMVSGQRGTQYF
TGTGCCAGTAGTATGGTTTCTGGACAGCGAGGGACCCAGTACTTC
>TRBJ1-2|TRBV11-2|NA|NA
CASSTANDRSYGYTF
TGTGCCAGCAGCACGGCGAACGACAGGAGCTATGGCTACACCTTC
>TRBJ2-7|TRBV11-2|NA|NA
CASSFNYEQYF
TGTGCCAGCAGCTTCAACTACGAGCAGTACTTC
>TRBJ2-7|TRBV2|NA|TRBD2
CASSPLAGIYEQYF
TGTGCCAGCAGTCCTCTAGCGGGGATCTACGAGCAGTACTTC
>TRBJ1-2|TRBV10-1|NA|TRBD1
CASPGGGQDDGYTF
TGCGCCAGCCCAGGTGGTGGACAGGACGACGGCTACACCTTC
>TRBJ1-2|TRBV19|NA|TRBD1
CASSPRTGARYGYTF
TGTGCCAGTAGTCCGAGGACAGGGGCGCGTTATGGCTACACCTTC
>TRBJ1-2|TRBV6-5|NA|NA
CASSTLNGRGYTF
TGTGCCAGCAGTACCCTGAACGGTCGCGGCTACACCTTC
>TRBJ1-2|TRBV5-4|NA|TRBD1
CASSPPGQGAFYGYTF
TGTGCCAGCAGCCCTCCGGGACAGGGCGCCTTCTATGGCTACACCTTC
>TRBJ2-7|TRBV5-1|NA|TRBD2
CASSLALASGSNEQYF
TGCGCCAGCAGCTTGGCCCTGGCTAGCGGGAGTAACGAGCAGTACTTC
>TRBJ1-1|TRBV12-3/TRBV12-4|NA|NA
CASSGGTEAFF
TGTGCCAGCAGTGGGGGCACTGAAGCTTTCTTT
>TRBJ1-2|TRBV10-3|NA|TRBD1
CATAGGTGTGSYGYTF
TGTGCCACCGCTGGCGGGACAGGGACGGGGAGCTATGGCTACACCTTC
>TRBJ1-1|TRBV29-1|NA|NA
CSVNSNRDTEAFF
TGCAGCGTTAATTCCAACAGGGACACTGAAGCTTTCTTT
>TRBJ2-1|TRBV30|once|TRBD2
CAWILAGGQFF
TGTGCCTGGATACTAGCGGGGGGGCAGTTCTTC
>TRBJ1-6|TRBV7-9|NA|TRBD1
CASSFQQGFGYLSPLHF
TGTGCCAGCAGCTTCCAACAGGGGTTTGGGTACCTTTCACCCCTCCACTTT